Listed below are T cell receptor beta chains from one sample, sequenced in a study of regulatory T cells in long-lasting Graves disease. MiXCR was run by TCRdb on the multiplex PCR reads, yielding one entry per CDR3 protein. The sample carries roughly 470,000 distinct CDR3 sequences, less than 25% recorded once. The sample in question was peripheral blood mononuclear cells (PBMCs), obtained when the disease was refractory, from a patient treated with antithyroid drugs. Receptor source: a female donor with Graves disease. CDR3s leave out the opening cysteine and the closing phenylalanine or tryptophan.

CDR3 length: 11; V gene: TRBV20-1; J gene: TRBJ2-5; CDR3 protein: SADRDSQETQY
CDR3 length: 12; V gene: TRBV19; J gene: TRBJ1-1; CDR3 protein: ASSQTGRNTEAF
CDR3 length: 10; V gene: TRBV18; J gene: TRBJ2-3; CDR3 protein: ASSRGGDTQY
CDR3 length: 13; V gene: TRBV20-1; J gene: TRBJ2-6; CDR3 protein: SARDGGSGANVLT
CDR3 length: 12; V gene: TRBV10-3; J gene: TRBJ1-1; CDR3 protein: AISSGDLSTEAF
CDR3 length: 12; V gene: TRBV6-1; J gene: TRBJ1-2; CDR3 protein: ASRDRQGGYGYT
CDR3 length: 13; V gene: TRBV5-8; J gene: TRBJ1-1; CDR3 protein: ASSLDGLSRYEAF
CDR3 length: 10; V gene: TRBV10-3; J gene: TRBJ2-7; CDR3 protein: AISDGGGEQY
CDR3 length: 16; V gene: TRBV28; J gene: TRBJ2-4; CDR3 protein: ASSLWDSGEVAKNIQY
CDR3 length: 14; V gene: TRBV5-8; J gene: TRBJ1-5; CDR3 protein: ASSQYRGLSNQPQH
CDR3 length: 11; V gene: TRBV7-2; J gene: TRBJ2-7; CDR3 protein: ASSRMEFYEQY
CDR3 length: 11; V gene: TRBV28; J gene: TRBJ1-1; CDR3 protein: ASSSNRNTEAF
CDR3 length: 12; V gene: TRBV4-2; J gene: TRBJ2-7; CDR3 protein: ASSPGGGGWEQY
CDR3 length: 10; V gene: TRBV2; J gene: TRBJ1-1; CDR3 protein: ASNLFGTEAF
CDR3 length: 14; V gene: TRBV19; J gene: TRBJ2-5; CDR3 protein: ASSMQGGNFQETQY
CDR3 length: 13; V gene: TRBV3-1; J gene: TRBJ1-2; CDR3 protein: ASRKSGTDVYGYT
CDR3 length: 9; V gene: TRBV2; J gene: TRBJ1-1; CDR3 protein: ASTGTTEAF
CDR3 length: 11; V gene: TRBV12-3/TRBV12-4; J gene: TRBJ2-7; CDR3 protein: ASSLGTRNEQY
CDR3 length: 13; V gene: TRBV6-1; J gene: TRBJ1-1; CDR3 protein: ASSEGLLSNTEAF
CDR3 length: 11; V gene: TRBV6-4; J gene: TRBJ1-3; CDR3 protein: ASRQGGGNTIY
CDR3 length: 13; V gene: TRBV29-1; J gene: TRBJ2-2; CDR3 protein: SARPKQGAAGELF
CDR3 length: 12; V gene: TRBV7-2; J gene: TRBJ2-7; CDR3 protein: ASSPPGTAFRRS
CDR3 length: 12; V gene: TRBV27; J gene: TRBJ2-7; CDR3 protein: ASSLSAGVGEQY
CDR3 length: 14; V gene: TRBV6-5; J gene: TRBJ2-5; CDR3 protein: ASSYSPWGLGETQY
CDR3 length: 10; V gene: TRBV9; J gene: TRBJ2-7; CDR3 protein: ASSKGSYEQY
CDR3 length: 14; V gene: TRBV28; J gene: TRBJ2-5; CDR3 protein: ASRPIDRVGQETQY
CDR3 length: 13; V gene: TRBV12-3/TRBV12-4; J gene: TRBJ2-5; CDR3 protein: ASSFGQGLEETQY
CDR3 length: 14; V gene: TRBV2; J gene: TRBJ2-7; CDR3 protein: ASSEGRTSGVYEQY
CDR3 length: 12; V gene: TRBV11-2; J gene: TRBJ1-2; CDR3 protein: ASRTPGQSYGYT
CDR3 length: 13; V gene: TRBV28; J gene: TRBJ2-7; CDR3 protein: ASSARERQYYEQY
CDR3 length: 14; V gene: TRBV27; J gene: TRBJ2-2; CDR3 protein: ASSFREYDDTGELF
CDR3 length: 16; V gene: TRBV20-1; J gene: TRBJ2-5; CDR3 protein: SARDPAGTSGRRETQY
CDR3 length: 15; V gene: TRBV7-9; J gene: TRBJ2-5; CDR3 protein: ASSFGLAGDIQETQY
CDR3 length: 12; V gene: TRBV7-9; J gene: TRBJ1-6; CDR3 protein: ASSPRGINSPLH
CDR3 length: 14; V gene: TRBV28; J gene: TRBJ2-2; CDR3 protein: ASSFEDREPPGSCF
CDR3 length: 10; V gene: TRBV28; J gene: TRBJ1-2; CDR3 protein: ASSPGAYGYT
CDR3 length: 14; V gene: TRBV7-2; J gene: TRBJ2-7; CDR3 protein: ASSLRTSGSMYEQY
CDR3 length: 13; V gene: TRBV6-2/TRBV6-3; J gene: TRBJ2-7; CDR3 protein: ASSSDLAGAYEQY
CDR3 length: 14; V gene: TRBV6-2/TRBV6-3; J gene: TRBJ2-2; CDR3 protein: AIPRWGAKSTGELF
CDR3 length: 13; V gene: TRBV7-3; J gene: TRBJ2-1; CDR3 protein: ASSPTSGSIYEQF
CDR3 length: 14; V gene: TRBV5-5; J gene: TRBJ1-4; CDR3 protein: ASSKIPLLPREKLF
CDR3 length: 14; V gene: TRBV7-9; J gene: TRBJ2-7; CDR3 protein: ASSSLLKGGTYEQY
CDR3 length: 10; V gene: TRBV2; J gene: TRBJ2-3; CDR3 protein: ASSVLADTQY
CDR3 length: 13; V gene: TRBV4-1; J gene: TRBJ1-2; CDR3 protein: ASSQPTTRDYGYT
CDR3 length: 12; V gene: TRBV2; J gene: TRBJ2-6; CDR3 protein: ASLDISGANVLT
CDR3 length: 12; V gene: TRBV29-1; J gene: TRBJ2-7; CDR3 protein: SVLLAGGSYEQY
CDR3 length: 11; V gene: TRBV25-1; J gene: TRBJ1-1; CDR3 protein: ASSEIEGPEAF
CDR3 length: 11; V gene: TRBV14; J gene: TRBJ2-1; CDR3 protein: ASSPDGRDEQF
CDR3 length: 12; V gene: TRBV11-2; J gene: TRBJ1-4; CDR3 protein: ASSPGATNERLF
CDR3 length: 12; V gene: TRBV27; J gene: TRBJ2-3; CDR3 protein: ASREAGGTDTQY
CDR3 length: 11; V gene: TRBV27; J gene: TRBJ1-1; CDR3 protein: ASSSQDLEGTF
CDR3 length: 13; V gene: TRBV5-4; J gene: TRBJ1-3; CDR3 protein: ASSHRETTGNTIY
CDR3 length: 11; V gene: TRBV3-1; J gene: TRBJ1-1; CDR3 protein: ASSFQGRSEAF